The rows below give T cell receptor beta chains drawn from one sample of a study of T cell responses to AZD1222 COVID-19 vaccine. Using immunoSEQ multiplex PCR, the repertoire was profiled, and TCRdb retains in-frame clones only, with some absent. Counted here are under 200,000 clones, 85% to 95% occurring once; the ten biggest clones make up about 3.9%. The material sequenced was peripheral blood, taken on day 0 of AZD1222 vaccination. The receptors stem from an adult in good health. Each CDR3 is given with its conserved first and last residue. D genes are given only for firm matches. Clone size appears in some rows only: once, few, many, or a class for an expanded clone.

-	16	TRBJ2-7	TRBV7-9	-	TGTGCCAGCAGCCCACAAGGAGATTGGGTTTCCTACGAGCAGTACTTC	CASSPQGDWVSYEQYF
few	15	TRBJ1-1	TRBV27	-	TGTGCCAGCAACCCTGCGGGGGGCAGGAACACTGAAGCTTTCTTT	CASNPAGGRNTEAFF
-	14	TRBJ1-1	TRBV5-1	-	TGCGCCAGCAGCTCTGCAGTTATTAACACTGAAGCTTTCTTT	CASSSAVINTEAFF
-	13	TRBJ2-5	TRBV12-3/TRBV12-4	-	TGTGCCAGCACCCGCGGGGGCCGAGAGACCCAGTACTTC	CASTRGGRETQYF
-	16	TRBJ1-6	TRBV7-9	-	TGTGCCAGCACCCATATATCGGGGCAGGACAATTCACCCCTCCACTTT	CASTHISGQDNSPLHF
-	13	TRBJ2-3	TRBV7-6	-	TGTGCCAGCAGCTACCCTGGCACAGATACGCAGTATTTT	CASSYPGTDTQYF
-	14	TRBJ1-6	TRBV5-4	TRBD1	TGTGCCAGCAGCCTGACAGGGTTGAACTCACCCCTCCACTTT	CASSLTGLNSPLHF
-	16	TRBJ2-7	TRBV7-2	TRBD1	TGTGCCAGCAGCGCAGAACCCTGGACAGGGATCTACGAGCAGTACTTC	CASSAEPWTGIYEQYF
-	15	TRBJ1-1	TRBV7-7	-	TGTGCCAGCAGCCCCGTGCAGGGAGGGAACACTGAAGCTTTCTTT	CASSPVQGGNTEAFF
-	11	TRBJ2-5	TRBV19	-	TGTGCCAGTAGTATTCAAGAGACCCAGTACTTC	CASSIQETQYF
-	15	TRBJ2-5	TRBV21-1	-	TGTGCCAGCAGCAAATCCGGGACTATGGGTGAGACCCAGTACTTC	CASSKSGTMGETQYF
-	11	TRBJ1-1	TRBV20-1	-	TGCAGTGCTTGCAGGAACACTGAAGCTTTCTTT	CSACRNTEAFF
-	13	TRBJ2-1	TRBV6-5	-	TGTGCCAGCAGAATCAGCTCCTACAATGAGCAGTTCTTC	CASRISSYNEQFF
-	15	TRBJ2-3	TRBV4-1	-	TGCGCCAGCAGCCAAGTATTGGAGAGCACAGATACGCAGTATTTT	CASSQVLESTDTQYF
-	16	TRBJ2-3	TRBV6-4	TRBD1	TGTGCCAGCAGTGACCAACAGGGGTCAGCTACAGATACGCAGTATTTT	CASSDQQGSATDTQYF
once	15	TRBJ2-7	TRBV27	TRBD1	TGTGCCAGCAGTGTTACAGGGGTTTTTTCCTACGAGCAGTACTTC	CASSVTGVFSYEQYF
-	17	TRBJ1-1	TRBV4-1	-	TGCGCCAGCAGCCAGGATCCTAGGGGAGGATTGAACACTGAAGCTTTCTTT	CASSQDPRGGLNTEAFF
-	14	TRBJ1-5	TRBV10-3	-	TGTGCCATCAAGGATGACGGGGGCAGACAGCCCCAGCATTTT	CAIKDDGGRQPQHF